Below are 9 T cell receptor beta chains sequenced from a single sample in a study of shared clonotypes between healthy human individuals. Here immunoSEQ multiplex PCR was the method, and the copy in TCRdb shows in-frame clones only, minus some. Here the sample spans hundreds of thousands of clones, roughly 70% being singletons. The sequencing sample was made of memory CD4+ T cells sorted from blood. The subset is: CD45RA-negative fraction. The receptors shown here come from a woman aged 30 to 39 in good health.

The chain employs TRBV29-1 and TRBJ2-1; perhaps TRBD1 as D (7 bases). The CDR3 totals 14 residues. CDR1 and CDR2 (germline): SQVTM, ANQGSEA. V lost 3 bases and J 5 bases, leaving 14 bases between the germline ends. In nucleotides, the CDR3 is TGCAGCGTTGAGGGGGGACAGAGGGACAATGAGCAGTTCTTC. Protein: CSVEGGQRDNEQFF.

The rearrangement links TRBV28 to TRBJ2-1, with D possibly matching TRBD2 (5 bases). Germline loops: CDR1 MDHEN, CDR2 SYDVKM. The V end lost 3 bases, the J end lost 10 bases, and 19 bases lay between the germline ends. The CDR3 contains 15 residues. In DNA form, the CDR3 reads TGTGCCAGCAGTTTCCCTGCCCTCGGGATAGACGAGCAGTTCTTC. Translated: CASSFPALGIDEQFF.

The chain carries TRBV28 and TRBJ2-7; a possible D gene is TRBD2 (6 bases). The CDR3 runs 17 residues. Per germline, CDR1 MDHEN and CDR2 SYDVKM. Trimming removed 8 bases from V and 3 bases from J, with 26 bases in between. CDR3 in amino acids: CASRDYSTTAGNYEQYF. CDR3 coding DNA: TGTGCCAGCCGCGACTATTCGACTACGGCGGGGAACTACGAGCAGTACTTC.

The chain recombines TRBV19 with TRBJ2-1; D unresolved. The CDR3 is 12 residues long. V lost 7 bases and J lost 5, with 9 bases in between. The germline CDR1 and CDR2 sequences are LNHDA and SQIVND (reference sequence). The DNA for the CDR3 is TGTGCCAGTACCACGAGAGACAATGAGCAGTTCTTC. Protein product: CASTTRDNEQFF.

In this sample, this clone turned up once. CDR3 in DNA: TGTGCCAGCAGCTTAAACGCCCAGCTCAATTACAATGAGCAGTTCTTC. It encodes CASSLNAQLNYNEQFF. This sequence joins TRBV7-3 and TRBJ2-1; unclear D gene. There are 16 residues in the CDR3. Trimming left V 1 base short and J 4 bases short, with 14 bases between. From germline, CDR1 is SGHTA and CDR2 FQGTGA.

This chain connects TRBV30 to TRBJ1-5; TRBD1 matches 7 bases. The germline V gene encodes CDR1 GTSNPN and CDR2 SVGIG (reference sequence). J lost 3 bases, V lost 3 bases, and 8 bases had no gene match. The CDR3 contains 15 residues. CDR3 sequence reads: CAWSKGQSHNQPQHF. Here the CDR3 DNA reads TGTGCCTGGAGCAAGGGACAGTCTCACAATCAGCCCCAGCATTTT.

J is TRBJ2-7 and V is TRBV7-2; 7 bases fit TRBD1. Germline-derived CDR1 and CDR2 are SGHTA and FQGNSA. The CDR3 consists of 18 residues. V gave up 1 base and J gave up 1 base; unmatched junction bases: 13. The CDR3 DNA follows: TGTGCCAGCAGCTTAGGACAGGGAACACCTACCTTATCCTACGAGCAGTACTTC. It encodes CASSLGQGTPTLSYEQYF.

This sequence joins TRBV7-8 and TRBJ2-1; possibly TRBD1 or TRBD2 for D (6 bases each). V lost 1 base, J lost 1 base, and 11 bases lay in between. In germline, CDR1 is SGHVS, CDR2 FQNEAQ. The CDR3 is made up of 16 amino acids. In DNA form, the CDR3 reads TGTGCCAGCAGCTTAGGGGGGGCTAGGTCCTACAATGAGCAGTTCTTC. Protein product: CASSLGGARSYNEQFF.

This clone was seen only once. The chain couples TRBV28 to TRBJ1-2, with 11 nucleotides matching TRBD1. CDR3 length equals 16 residues. The V segment lost 6 bases and the J segment 4 bases; nucleotides outside the gene matches: 10. The germline V gene encodes CDR1 MDHEN and CDR2 SYDVKM. The CDR3 loop reads CASSTGQGARSYGYTF. CDR3 nucleotide sequence: TGTGCCAGCAGCACCGGACAGGGGGCGCGTAGCTATGGCTACACCTTC.